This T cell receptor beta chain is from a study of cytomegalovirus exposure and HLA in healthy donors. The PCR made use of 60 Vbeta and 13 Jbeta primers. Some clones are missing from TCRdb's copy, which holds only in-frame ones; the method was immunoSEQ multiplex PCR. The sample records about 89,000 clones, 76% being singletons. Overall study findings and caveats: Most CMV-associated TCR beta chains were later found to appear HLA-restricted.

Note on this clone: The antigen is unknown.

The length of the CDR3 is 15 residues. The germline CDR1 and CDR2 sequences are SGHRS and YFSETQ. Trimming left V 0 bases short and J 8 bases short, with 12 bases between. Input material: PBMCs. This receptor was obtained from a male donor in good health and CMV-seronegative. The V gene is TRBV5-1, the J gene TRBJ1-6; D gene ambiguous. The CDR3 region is CASSLVSGYDSPLHF. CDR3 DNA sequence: TGCGCCAGCAGCTTGGTCTCAGGATACGATTCACCCCTCCACTTT.